The rows below give T cell receptor beta chains drawn from one sample of a study of early T cells in non-severe SARS-CoV-2 infection. TCRdb fed the 5' RACE reads into MiXCR, producing one record per CDR3 protein. Found here are around 50,000 distinct CDR3 sequences, around 12% of them singletons; the top ten hold roughly 3.1%. Sequenced: whole blood. The source is an adult who was a healthcare worker with PCR-confirmed SARS-CoV-2 infection or an uninfected control (not recorded which). Each CDR3 is given with its conserved first and last residue. D genes are given only for firm matches. The listing skips clone size in some rows; elsewhere it reads once, few, many or a size class.

v_call: TRBV6-5; clone_size: many; d_call: NA; j_call: TRBJ1-1; cdr3_aa: CASRVKDTEAFF; cdr3_nt: TGTGCCAGCCGGGTGAAAGACACTGAAGCTTTCTTT
v_call: TRBV28; clone_size: many; d_call: NA; j_call: TRBJ1-5; cdr3_aa: CATMGYGNQPQHF; cdr3_nt: TGTGCCACCATGGGTTATGGCAATCAGCCCCAGCATTTT
v_call: TRBV2; clone_size: many; d_call: TRBD2; j_call: TRBJ2-3; cdr3_aa: CASSDSGKRTDTQYF; cdr3_nt: TGTGCCAGCAGCGATAGCGGGAAACGTACAGATACGCAGTATTTT
v_call: TRBV20-1; clone_size: few; d_call: NA; j_call: TRBJ1-1; cdr3_aa: CRGDTLNTEAFF; cdr3_nt: TGCAGGGGTGACACCCTGAACACTGAAGCTTTCTTT
v_call: TRBV10-3; clone_size: few; d_call: NA; j_call: TRBJ2-7; cdr3_aa: CAISESEGSSYEQYF; cdr3_nt: TGTGCCATCAGTGAGTCGGAAGGAAGCTCCTACGAGCAGTACTTC
v_call: TRBV6-6; clone_size: many; d_call: TRBD2; j_call: TRBJ2-7; cdr3_aa: CASSPPTSGSYEQYF; cdr3_nt: TGTGCCAGCAGTCCCCCTACTAGCGGTTCCTACGAGCAGTACTTC
v_call: TRBV11-3; clone_size: NA; d_call: TRBD2; j_call: TRBJ2-1; cdr3_aa: CASRVMGGLGYNEQFF; cdr3_nt: TGTGCCAGCAGGGTTATGGGGGGACTAGGATACAATGAGCAGTTCTTC
v_call: TRBV9; clone_size: few; d_call: TRBD2; j_call: TRBJ2-1; cdr3_aa: CASSVTGTSGFYNEQFF; cdr3_nt: TGTGCCAGCAGCGTTACAGGGACTAGCGGGTTTTACAATGAGCAGTTCTTC
v_call: TRBV5-1; clone_size: many; d_call: NA; j_call: TRBJ1-1; cdr3_aa: CASSLARGDPGTNTEAFF; cdr3_nt: TGCGCCAGCAGCTTGGCCAGAGGGGACCCAGGGACTAACACTGAAGCTTTCTTT
v_call: TRBV5-1; clone_size: few; d_call: TRBD1; j_call: TRBJ2-2; cdr3_aa: CASNLQGAAGELFF; cdr3_nt: TGCGCCAGCAACCTTCAGGGGGCCGCCGGGGAGCTGTTTTTT
v_call: TRBV20-1; clone_size: few; d_call: NA; j_call: TRBJ2-1; cdr3_aa: CSAGTNSYNEQFF; cdr3_nt: TGCAGTGCTGGCACAAACTCCTACAATGAGCAGTTCTTC
v_call: TRBV30; clone_size: many; d_call: TRBD1; j_call: TRBJ1-2; cdr3_aa: CAWTPTGADGYTF; cdr3_nt: TGTGCCTGGACCCCGACAGGGGCGGATGGCTACACCTTC
v_call: TRBV5-1; clone_size: few; d_call: NA; j_call: TRBJ2-1; cdr3_aa: CASRASELSSYNEQFF; cdr3_nt: TGCGCCAGCAGGGCCTCAGAATTGAGCTCCTACAATGAGCAGTTCTTC
v_call: TRBV25-1; clone_size: NA; d_call: NA; j_call: TRBJ2-3; cdr3_aa: CASSARFFTDTQYF; cdr3_nt: TGTGCCAGCAGTGCAAGGTTTTTCACAGATACGCAGTATTTT
v_call: TRBV2; clone_size: NA; d_call: TRBD1; j_call: TRBJ1-6; cdr3_aa: CASSEETGASYNSPLHF; cdr3_nt: TGTGCCAGCAGTGAAGAAACAGGGGCCTCCTATAATTCACCCCTCCACTTT
v_call: TRBV11-3; clone_size: NA; d_call: NA; j_call: TRBJ2-3; cdr3_aa: CASSYGLADTQYF; cdr3_nt: TGTGCCAGCAGCTATGGACTCGCAGATACGCAGTATTTT
v_call: TRBV13; clone_size: many; d_call: NA; j_call: TRBJ2-2; cdr3_aa: CASRKEGFTGELFF; cdr3_nt: TGTGCCAGCAGGAAAGAGGGGTTCACCGGGGAGCTGTTTTTT
v_call: TRBV9; clone_size: many; d_call: TRBD2; j_call: TRBJ2-3; cdr3_aa: CASSSLAGGRDTQYF; cdr3_nt: TGTGCCAGCAGTTCCCTAGCGGGGGGCCGGGATACGCAGTATTTT
v_call: TRBV12-3/TRBV12-4; clone_size: NA; d_call: NA; j_call: TRBJ1-3; cdr3_aa: CASNRQASSGNTIYF; cdr3_nt: TGTGCCAGCAATCGACAGGCCAGCTCTGGAAACACCATATATTTT
v_call: TRBV29-1; clone_size: NA; d_call: TRBD1; j_call: TRBJ2-1; cdr3_aa: CSGDREPHNEQFF; cdr3_nt: TGCAGCGGTGACAGGGAACCCCACAATGAGCAGTTCTTC
v_call: TRBV11-2; clone_size: few; d_call: NA; j_call: TRBJ1-1; cdr3_aa: CASTKTRGEAFF; cdr3_nt: TGTGCCAGCACCAAAACCCGGGGGGAAGCTTTCTTT
v_call: TRBV24-1; clone_size: NA; d_call: NA; j_call: TRBJ1-1; cdr3_aa: CATQGPKNTEAFF; cdr3_nt: TGTGCCACTCAGGGGCCCAAGAACACTGAAGCTTTCTTT
v_call: TRBV20-1; clone_size: few; d_call: NA; j_call: TRBJ2-2; cdr3_aa: CSAIKAGGELFF; cdr3_nt: TGCAGTGCGATAAAAGCGGGCGGGGAGCTGTTTTTT
v_call: TRBV19; clone_size: many; d_call: TRBD1; j_call: TRBJ1-5; cdr3_aa: CASATGGTAKGYSNQPQHF; cdr3_nt: TGTGCCAGTGCAACGGGGGGGACAGCGAAGGGGTATAGCAATCAGCCCCAGCATTTT